These T cell receptor beta chains were read from a single sample in a study of T cell responses to AZD1222 COVID-19 vaccine. Here immunoSEQ multiplex PCR was the method, and the copy in TCRdb shows in-frame clones only, minus some. The sample gives 120,000 or so clones, over 75% of which show up once; approximately 3.1% is in the top ten. Sequencing used peripheral blood, obtained on day 0 of AZD1222 vaccination. These receptors came from an adult in good health. CDR3s include the opening cysteine and the closing phenylalanine or tryptophan. The D gene is left open where the match is weak. The listing skips clone size in some rows; elsewhere it reads once, few, many or a size class.

cdr3_nt | cdr3_aa | v_call | clone_size | j_call | d_call
TGCGCCAGCAGCTTGGATGGGGGTGGTGAAGCTTTCTTT | CASSLDGGGEAFF | TRBV5-1 | few | TRBJ1-1 | -
TGTGCCAGCAGCCGAGTAGATCTAACAGATACGCAGTATTTT | CASSRVDLTDTQYF | TRBV5-4 | - | TRBJ2-3 | -
TGTGCCAGCAGCCAACCGGGACTAGCGGTCTCCAATGAGCAGTTCTTC | CASSQPGLAVSNEQFF | TRBV3-1/TRBV3-2 | - | TRBJ2-1 | TRBD2
TGCGCCAGCAGCGAATGGACTGTGGACACTGAAGCTTTCTTT | CASSEWTVDTEAFF | TRBV5-1 | - | TRBJ1-1 | -
TGCGCCAGGGGAGTCGTGTGGGCCTATGGCTACACCTTC | CARGVVWAYGYTF | TRBV23-1 | - | TRBJ1-2 | -
TGTGCCAGCAGTTTACACCCCAGCTCCTACGAGCAGTACTTC | CASSLHPSSYEQYF | TRBV28 | - | TRBJ2-7 | -
TGCAGTGCCCCAGACAACTACGAGCAGTACTTC | CSAPDNYEQYF | TRBV20-1 | - | TRBJ2-7 | -
TGTGCCAGCAGCACAGGAGGGGGCACTGAAGCTTTCTTT | CASSTGGGTEAFF | TRBV27 | - | TRBJ1-1 | -
TGTGCCACCAGTGACTCGGGACAACAAGAGACCCAGTACTTC | CATSDSGQQETQYF | TRBV24-1 | - | TRBJ2-5 | -
TGTGCCAGCAGCCCCGGACAGGTCTTACGGGGCGAGCAGTACTTC | CASSPGQVLRGEQYF | TRBV7-2 | - | TRBJ2-7 | TRBD1
TGCGCCAGCAGGAATCCAAGGTCTCTAGCCAAAAACATTCAGTACTTC | CASRNPRSLAKNIQYF | TRBV10-1 | - | TRBJ2-4 | -
TGTGCCAGCAGCGTAGAAGGGACAGGGGCGAACACCATATATTTT | CASSVEGTGANTIYF | TRBV9 | - | TRBJ1-3 | TRBD1
TGTGCCAGCAGCTTAAGCGGACAGGGCCTCAATGAGCAGTTCTTC | CASSLSGQGLNEQFF | TRBV7-2 | - | TRBJ2-1 | TRBD1
TGTGCCAGCAGCCGTTCCGGGGTCACTGAAGCTTTCTTT | CASSRSGVTEAFF | TRBV13 | once | TRBJ1-1 | -
TGTGCCAGTAGTACCGCCTCGGGGGGCGGTAATCAGCCCCAGCATTTT | CASSTASGGGNQPQHF | TRBV19 | - | TRBJ1-5 | -